A few counts support the clone carrying this TCR beta chain. Its antigen remains unidentified. Molecular barcoding with unique molecular identifiers was used for the TCRbeta library. Via MiXCR, TCRdb re-called the PCR reads, giving one row per CDR3 protein. The profile shows 60,000 to 100,000 distinct CDR3 sequences, 15% to 20% of them singletons. The CDR3 runs to 18 residues. Germline V gives CDR1 SGHRS, CDR2 YFSETQ. Trimming removed 2 bases at V and 4 bases at J, with 24 bases between. The data were taken from a study of T-cell reconstitution after alpha-beta-depleted transplantation in children. Study results and limitations: Several hundred expanded graft clones reportedly gave rise to the alpha-beta T cells present about two months after transplant. The authors attributed T-cell counts and diversity one year after transplant mostly to newly produced T cells. Some patients' high day-60 TCRbeta diversity was attributed to recipient cells surviving conditioning.

V gene TRBV5-1 combines with J gene TRBJ2-5; a weak D match, TRBD1 (5 bases). The sequence was collected from a male patient aged 2-15 years who had a stem cell transplant for acute lymphoblastic leukemia, so the T cells may come from the graft donor. This specimen was PBMCs, mostly from graft donor cells, taken 360 days after TCRalphabeta/CD19-depleted stem cell transplant. The CDR3: CASSLPRQPLRGRETQYF. The CDR3 DNA is TGCGCCAGCAGCTTACCCCGACAGCCCCTTAGAGGTCGAGAGACCCAGTACTTC.